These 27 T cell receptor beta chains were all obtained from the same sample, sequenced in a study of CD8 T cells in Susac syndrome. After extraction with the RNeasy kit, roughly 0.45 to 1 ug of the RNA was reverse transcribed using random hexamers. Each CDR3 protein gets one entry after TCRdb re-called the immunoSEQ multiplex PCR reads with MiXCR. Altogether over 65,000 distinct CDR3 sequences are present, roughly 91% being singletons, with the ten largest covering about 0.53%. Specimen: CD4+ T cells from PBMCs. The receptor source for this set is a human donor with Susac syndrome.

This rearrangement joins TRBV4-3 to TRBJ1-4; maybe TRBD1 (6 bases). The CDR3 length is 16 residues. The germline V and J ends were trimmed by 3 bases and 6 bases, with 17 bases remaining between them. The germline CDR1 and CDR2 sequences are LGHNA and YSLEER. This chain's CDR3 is CASSHGTAGADEKLFF. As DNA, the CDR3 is TGCGCCAGCAGCCACGGCACCGCGGGGGCGGATGAAAAACTGTTTTTT.

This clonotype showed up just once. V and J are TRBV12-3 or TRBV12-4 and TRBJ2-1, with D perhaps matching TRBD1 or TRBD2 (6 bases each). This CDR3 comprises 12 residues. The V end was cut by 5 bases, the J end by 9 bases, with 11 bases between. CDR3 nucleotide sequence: TGTGCCAGCAGTAAGAGGGGGGCTGAGCAGTTCTTC. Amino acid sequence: CASSKRGAEQFF.

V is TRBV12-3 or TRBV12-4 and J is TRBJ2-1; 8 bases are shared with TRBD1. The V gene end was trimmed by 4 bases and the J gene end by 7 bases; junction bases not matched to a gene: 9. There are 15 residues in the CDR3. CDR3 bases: TGTGCCAGCAGTTCCCGGGACAGGTATCAGAATGAGCAGTTCTTC. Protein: CASSSRDRYQNEQFF.

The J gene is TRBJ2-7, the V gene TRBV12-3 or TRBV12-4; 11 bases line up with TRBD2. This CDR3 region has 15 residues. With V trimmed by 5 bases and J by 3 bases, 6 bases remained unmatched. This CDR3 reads CASSPRLAGIYEQYF. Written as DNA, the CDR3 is TGTGCCAGCAGTCCAAGACTAGCGGGGATCTACGAGCAGTACTTC.

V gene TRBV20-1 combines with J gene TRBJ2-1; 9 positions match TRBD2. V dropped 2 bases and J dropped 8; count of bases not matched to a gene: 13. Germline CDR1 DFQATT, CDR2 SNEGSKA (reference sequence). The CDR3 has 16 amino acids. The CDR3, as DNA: TGCAGTGCTAGATCGAAAGGTAGCGGGAGAGGGGATGAGCAGTTCTTC. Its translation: CSARSKGSGRGDEQFF.

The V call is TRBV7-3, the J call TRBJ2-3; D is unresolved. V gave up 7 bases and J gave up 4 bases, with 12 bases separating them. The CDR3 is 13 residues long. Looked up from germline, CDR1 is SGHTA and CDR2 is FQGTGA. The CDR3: CASKRLIADTQYF. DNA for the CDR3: TGTGCCAGCAAGAGATTGATCGCAGATACGCAGTATTTT.

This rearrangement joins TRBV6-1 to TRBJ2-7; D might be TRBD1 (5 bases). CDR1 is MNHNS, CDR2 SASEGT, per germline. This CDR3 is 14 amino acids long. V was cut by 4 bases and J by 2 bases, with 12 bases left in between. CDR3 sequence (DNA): TGTGCCAGCAGTGCGGACAATCCTCCCTACGAGCAGTACTTC. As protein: CASSADNPPYEQYF.

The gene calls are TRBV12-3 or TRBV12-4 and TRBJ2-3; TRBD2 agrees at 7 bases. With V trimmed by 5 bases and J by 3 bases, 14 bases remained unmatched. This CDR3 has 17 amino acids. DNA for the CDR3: TGTGCCAGCAGTCCAATCGGACTAGGCTTGGCAACAGATACGCAGTATTTT. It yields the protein CASSPIGLGLATDTQYF.

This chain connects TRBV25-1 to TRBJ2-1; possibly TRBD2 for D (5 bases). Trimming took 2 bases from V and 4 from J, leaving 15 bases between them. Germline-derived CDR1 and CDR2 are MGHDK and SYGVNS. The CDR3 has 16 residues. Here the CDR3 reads CASSENLAEEYNEQFF. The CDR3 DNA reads TGTGCCAGCAGTGAAAATTTGGCGGAGGAGTACAATGAGCAGTTCTTC.

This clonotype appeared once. CDR3 in amino acids: CASSSTIKGNTDTQYF. The CDR3 nucleotides read TGTGCCAGCAGTTCCACTATTAAGGGGAACACAGATACGCAGTATTTT. The genes are TRBV27 and TRBJ2-3, with D perhaps matching TRBD1 (5 bases). Germline CDR1 and CDR2: MNHEY and SMNVEV (reference sequence). The V end was cut by 4 bases, the J end by 2 bases, with 16 bases between. The CDR3 length is 16 residues.

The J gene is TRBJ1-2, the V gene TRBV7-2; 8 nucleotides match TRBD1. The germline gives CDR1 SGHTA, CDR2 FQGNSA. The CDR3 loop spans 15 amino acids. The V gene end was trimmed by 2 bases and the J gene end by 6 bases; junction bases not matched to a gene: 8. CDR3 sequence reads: CASSLRTGQGHGYTF. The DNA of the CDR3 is TGTGCCAGCAGCTTAAGGACCGGACAGGGCCATGGCTACACCTTC.

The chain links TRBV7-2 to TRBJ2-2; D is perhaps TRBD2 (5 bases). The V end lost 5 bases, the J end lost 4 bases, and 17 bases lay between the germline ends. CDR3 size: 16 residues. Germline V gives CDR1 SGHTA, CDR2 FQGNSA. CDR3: CASSVSSSRGTGELFF. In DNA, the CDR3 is TGTGCCAGCAGCGTCAGCAGCAGCCGGGGCACCGGGGAGCTGTTTTTT.

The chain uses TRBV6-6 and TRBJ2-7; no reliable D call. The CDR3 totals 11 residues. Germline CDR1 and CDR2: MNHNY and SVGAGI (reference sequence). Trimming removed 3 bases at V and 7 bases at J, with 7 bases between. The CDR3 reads CASSYEEEQYF. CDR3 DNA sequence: TGTGCCAGCAGTTATGAAGAAGAGCAGTACTTC.

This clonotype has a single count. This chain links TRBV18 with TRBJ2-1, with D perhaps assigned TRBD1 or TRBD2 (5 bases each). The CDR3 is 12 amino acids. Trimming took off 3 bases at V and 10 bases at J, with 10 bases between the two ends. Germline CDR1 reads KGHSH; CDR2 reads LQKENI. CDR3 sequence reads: CASSPRGQEQFF. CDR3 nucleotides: TGTGCCAGCTCACCCCGGGGCCAAGAGCAGTTCTTC.

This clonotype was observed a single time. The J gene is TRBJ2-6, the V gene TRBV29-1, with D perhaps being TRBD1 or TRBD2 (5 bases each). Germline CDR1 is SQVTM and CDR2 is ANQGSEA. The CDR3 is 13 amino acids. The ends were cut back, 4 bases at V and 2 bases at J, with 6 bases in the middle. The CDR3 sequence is CSVAGPGANVLTF. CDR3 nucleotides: TGCAGCGTTGCGGGGCCTGGGGCCAACGTCCTGACTTTC. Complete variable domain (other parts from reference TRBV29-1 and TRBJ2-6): SAVISQKPSRDICQRGTSLTIQCQVDSQVTMMFWYRQQPGQSLTLIATANQGSEATYESGFVIDKFPISRPNLTFSTLTVSNMSPEDSSIYLCSVAGPGANVLTFGAGSRLTVL.

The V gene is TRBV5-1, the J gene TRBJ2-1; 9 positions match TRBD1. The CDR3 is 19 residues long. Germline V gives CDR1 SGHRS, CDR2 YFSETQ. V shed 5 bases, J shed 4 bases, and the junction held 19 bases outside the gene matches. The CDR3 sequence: CASSVNGAGSGQGYNEQFF. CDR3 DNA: TGCGCCAGCAGTGTGAACGGTGCGGGCTCGGGACAGGGATACAATGAGCAGTTCTTC.

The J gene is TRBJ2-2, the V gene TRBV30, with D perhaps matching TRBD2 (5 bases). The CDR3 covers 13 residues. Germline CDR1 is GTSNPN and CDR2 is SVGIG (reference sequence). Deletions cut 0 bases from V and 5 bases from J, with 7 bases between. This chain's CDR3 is CAWSVLDTGELFF. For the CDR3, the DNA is TGTGCCTGGAGTGTACTAGATACCGGGGAGCTGTTTTTT. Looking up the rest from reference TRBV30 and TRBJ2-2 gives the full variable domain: SQTIHQWPATLVQPVGSPLSLECTVEGTSNPNLYWYRQAAGRGLQLLFYSVGIGQISSEVPQNLSASRPQDRQFILSSKKLLLSDSGFYLCAWSVLDTGELFFGEGSRLTVL.

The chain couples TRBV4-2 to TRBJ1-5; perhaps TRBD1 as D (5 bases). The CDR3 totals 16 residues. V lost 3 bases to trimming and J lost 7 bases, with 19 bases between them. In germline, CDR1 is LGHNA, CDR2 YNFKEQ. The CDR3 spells CASSHPGWRGPQPQHF. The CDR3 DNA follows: TGTGCCAGCAGCCACCCTGGGTGGAGGGGACCCCAGCCCCAGCATTTT.

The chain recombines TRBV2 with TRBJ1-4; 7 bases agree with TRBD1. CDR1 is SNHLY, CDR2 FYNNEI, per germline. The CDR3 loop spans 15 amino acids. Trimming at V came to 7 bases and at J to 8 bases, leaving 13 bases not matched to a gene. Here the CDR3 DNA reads TGTGCCAGCAATGCTAACAGGGGATCGTTCGAAAAACTGTTTTTT. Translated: CASNANRGSFEKLFF.

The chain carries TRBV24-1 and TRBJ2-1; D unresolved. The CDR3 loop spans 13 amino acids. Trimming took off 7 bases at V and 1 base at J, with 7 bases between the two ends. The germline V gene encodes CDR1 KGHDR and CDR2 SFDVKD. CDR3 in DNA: TGTGCCACCAGCGAAGATTCCTACAATGAGCAGTTCTTC. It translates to CATSEDSYNEQFF.

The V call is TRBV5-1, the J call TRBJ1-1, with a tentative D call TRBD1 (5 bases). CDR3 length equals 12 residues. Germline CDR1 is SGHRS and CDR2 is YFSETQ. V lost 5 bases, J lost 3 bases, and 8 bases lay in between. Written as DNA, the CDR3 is TGCGCCAGCAGTTGGGGGGACACTGAAGCTTTCTTT. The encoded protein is CASSWGDTEAFF.

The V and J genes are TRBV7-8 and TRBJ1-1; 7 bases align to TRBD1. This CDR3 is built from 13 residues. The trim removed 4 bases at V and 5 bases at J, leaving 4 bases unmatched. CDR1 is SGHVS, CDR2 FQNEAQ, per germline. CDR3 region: CASSSTTGTEAFF. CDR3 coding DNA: TGTGCCAGCAGCTCTACGACAGGGACTGAAGCTTTCTTT.

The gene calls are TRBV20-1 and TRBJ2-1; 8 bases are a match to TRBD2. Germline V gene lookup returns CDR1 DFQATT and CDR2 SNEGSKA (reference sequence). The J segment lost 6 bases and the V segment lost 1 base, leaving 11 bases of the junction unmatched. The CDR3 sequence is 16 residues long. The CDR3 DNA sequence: TGCAGTGCTAGAGTCCCGACTTTGCGGGGGGTCAATGAGCAGTTCTTC. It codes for CSARVPTLRGVNEQFF.

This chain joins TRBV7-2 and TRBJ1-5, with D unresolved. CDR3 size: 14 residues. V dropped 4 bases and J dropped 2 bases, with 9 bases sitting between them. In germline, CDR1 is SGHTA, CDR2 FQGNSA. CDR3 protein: CASSYGVGNQPQHF. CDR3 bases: TGTGCCAGCAGCTATGGGGTTGGCAATCAGCCCCAGCATTTT.

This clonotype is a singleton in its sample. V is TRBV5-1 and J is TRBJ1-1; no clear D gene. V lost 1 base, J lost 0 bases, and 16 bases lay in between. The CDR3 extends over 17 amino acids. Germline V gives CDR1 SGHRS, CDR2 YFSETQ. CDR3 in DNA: TGCGCCAGCAGCTTGTTCTCACAGCAAAATCTGAACACTGAAGCTTTCTTT. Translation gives CASSLFSQQNLNTEAFF.

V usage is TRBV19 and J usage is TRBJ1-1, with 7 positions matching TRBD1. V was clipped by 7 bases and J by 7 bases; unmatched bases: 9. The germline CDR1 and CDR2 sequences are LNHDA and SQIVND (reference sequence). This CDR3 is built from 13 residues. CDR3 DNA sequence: TGTGCCAGTACCGTCATTAGGACAGGTGAAGCTTTCTTT. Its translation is CASTVIRTGEAFF.

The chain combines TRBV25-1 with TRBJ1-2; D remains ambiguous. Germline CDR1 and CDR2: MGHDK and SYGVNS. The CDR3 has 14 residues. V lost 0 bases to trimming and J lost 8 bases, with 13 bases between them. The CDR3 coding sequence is TGTGCCAGCAGTGAATATGAAGGAAAGCTCGGCTACACCTTC. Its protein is CASSEYEGKLGYTF.